This T cell receptor (beta chain) is drawn from a study of identical twins. General study findings and limits: Beta clonotypes that were abundant in cord blood contained fewer insertions, a pattern absent from memory repertoires. Instead of following the same donors, the conclusions were based on cross-sectional statistical analysis.

Template switching introduced a universal primer site, and the cDNA bore unique molecular identifiers. Each CDR3 protein gets one entry after TCRdb re-called the 5' RACE reads with MiXCR. Of about 700,000 distinct CDR3 sequences in the sample, 5.5% to 7.5% were seen once. This clonotype was observed many times. Its cognate antigen is unknown. Everyone who gave samples was a healthy Caucasian. CDR1 MGHRA and CDR2 YSYEKL come from the germline V gene. After removal of 0 bases from V and 7 bases from J, the junction contained 6 bases not matched to a gene. This CDR3 is 16 amino acids long. The source of this sequence is a man in his late teens or twenties in good health. Material: naive T cells sorted from blood. The chain combines TRBV4-1 with TRBJ2-1, with 10 bases matching TRBD2. The CDR3 sequence: CASSQDPSGSWNEQFF. The CDR3 region has the DNA TGCGCCAGCAGCCAAGATCCTAGCGGGAGTTGGAATGAGCAGTTCTTC.